This TCR beta chain was sequenced during a study of identical twins. Regarding the study as a whole: Analyses of zero insertions could, in part, be confounded by invariant MAIT and iNKT cells. High-abundance cord blood beta clonotypes had fewer insertions; memory repertoires showed none. Out-of-frame alpha sequences shared by twins showed excess low generation probability.

Unique molecular identifiers were in the cDNA, with template-switch universal primer binding. TCRdb re-derived calls from the 5' RACE reads in MiXCR, one entry per CDR3 protein. The table shows around 530,000 distinct CDR3 sequences, with 12% to 15% occurring only once. The CDR3 totals 16 residues. Deletions cut 0 bases from V and 8 bases from J, with 16 bases between. Germline CDR1 reads LGHDT; CDR2 reads YNNKEL (reference sequence). This clonotype came up a few times. What it binds is unknown. These same records also appear under a second study, on yellow fever vaccine responses in identical twins.

Material: CD4+ T cells sorted from blood. The chain carries TRBV3-1 and TRBJ1-4, with no clear D. The sequence came from a woman aged 18-30 years in good health. The CDR3 protein is CASSQDGPQVGEKLFF. DNA of the CDR3: TGTGCCAGCAGCCAAGATGGCCCACAAGTGGGGGAAAAACTGTTTTTT.